This T cell receptor beta chain comes out of a study of blood T cells in healthy people across ages. The CDR3 is made up of 15 amino acids. Trimming removed 6 bases from V and 4 bases from J; junction bases left unmatched: 7. Germline V gene data show CDR1 as MDHEN and CDR2 as SYDVKM. Next came a second PCR, run for roughly 6 to 11 cycles, which used a sample-barcoded 5' primer along with a J-beta primer mix. Via MiXCR, TCRdb re-called the 5' RACE reads, giving one row per CDR3 protein. Altogether hundreds of thousands of distinct CDR3 sequences are present, around 25% being singletons, with the ten largest covering about 3%. The study, taken as a whole, reports: The CMV status of each donor remained undetermined, and this could have confounded shifts in expanded clonotypes.

Extractions gave at least 6 micrograms of total RNA per sample. This clonotype has just a few counts. Its cognate antigen is unknown. This sample also belongs to another study, concerning T cells of mothers and their children. That work contributes: Reverse transcription into cDNA received all extracted RNA, at about 1.5 ug per 15 ul.

Input material: blood. The sequence derives from a boy younger than 18 in good health. J is TRBJ1-2 and V is TRBV28; 11 bases fit TRBD1. The CDR3 region is CASRTSGQGVYGYTF. For the CDR3, the DNA is TGTGCCAGCAGAACCTCGGGACAGGGGGTCTATGGCTACACCTTC.